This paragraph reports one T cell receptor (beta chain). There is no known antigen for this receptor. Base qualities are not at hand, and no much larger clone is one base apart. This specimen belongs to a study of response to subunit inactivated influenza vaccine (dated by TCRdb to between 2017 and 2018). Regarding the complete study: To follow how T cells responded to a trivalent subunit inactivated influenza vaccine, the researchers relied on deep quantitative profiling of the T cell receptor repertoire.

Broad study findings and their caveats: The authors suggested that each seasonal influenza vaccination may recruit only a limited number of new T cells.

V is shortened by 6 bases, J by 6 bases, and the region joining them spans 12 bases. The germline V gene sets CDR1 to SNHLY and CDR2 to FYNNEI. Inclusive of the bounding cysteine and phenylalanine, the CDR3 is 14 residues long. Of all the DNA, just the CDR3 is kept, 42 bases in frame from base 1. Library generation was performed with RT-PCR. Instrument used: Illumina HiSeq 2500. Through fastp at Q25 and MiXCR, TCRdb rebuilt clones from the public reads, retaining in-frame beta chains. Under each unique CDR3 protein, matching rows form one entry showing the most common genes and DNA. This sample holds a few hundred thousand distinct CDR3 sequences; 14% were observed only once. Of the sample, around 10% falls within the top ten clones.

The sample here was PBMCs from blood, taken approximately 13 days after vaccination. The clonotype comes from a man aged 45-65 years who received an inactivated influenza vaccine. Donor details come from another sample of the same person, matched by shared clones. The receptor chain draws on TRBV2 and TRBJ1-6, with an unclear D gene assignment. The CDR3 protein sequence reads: CASSAEWVNSPLHF. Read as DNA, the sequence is TGTGCCAGCAGCGCCGAATGGGTTAATTCACCCCTCCACTTT.